This T cell receptor (beta chain) was captured in a study of shared clonotypes between healthy human individuals. Libraries were prepared by immunoSEQ multiplex PCR; TCRdb keeps only in-frame clonotypes and omits some of them. The sample has about 380,000 clones, about 96% seen once; the top ten hold about 0.32%. The CDR3 has 15 amino acids. CDR1 and CDR2 from the germline V gene are SGHTA and FQGNSA. Trimming took 5 bases from V and 0 from J, leaving 10 bases between them. Specimen: memory CD8+ T cells sorted from blood. The subset: CD45RO+ cells pooled with CCR7-negative TemRA cells. This chain links TRBV7-2 with TRBJ2-2, with D hard to call. The receptor's source is a man between 25 and 39 years old in good health. CDR3 region: CASSIRRSNTGELFF. The CDR3, as DNA: TGTGCCAGCAGCATACGACGGTCGAACACCGGGGAGCTGTTTTTT. Variable domain in full (rest from reference TRBV7-2 and TRBJ2-2): GAGVSQSPSNKVTEKGKDVELRCDPISGHTALYWYRQSLGQGLEFLIYFQGNSAPDKSGLPSDRFSAERTGGSVSTLTIQRTQQEDSAVYLCASSIRRSNTGELFFGEGSRLTVL.